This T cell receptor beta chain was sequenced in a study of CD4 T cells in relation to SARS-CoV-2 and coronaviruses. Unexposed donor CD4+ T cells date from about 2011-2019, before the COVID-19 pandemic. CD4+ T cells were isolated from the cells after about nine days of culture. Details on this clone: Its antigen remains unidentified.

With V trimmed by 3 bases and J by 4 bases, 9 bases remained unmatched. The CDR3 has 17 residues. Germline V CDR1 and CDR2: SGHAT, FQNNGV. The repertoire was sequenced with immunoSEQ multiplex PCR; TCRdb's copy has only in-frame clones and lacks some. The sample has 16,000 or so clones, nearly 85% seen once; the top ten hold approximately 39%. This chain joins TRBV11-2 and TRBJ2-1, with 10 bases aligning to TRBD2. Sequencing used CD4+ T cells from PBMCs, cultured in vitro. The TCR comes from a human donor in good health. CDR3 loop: CASSLPERAGGYNEQFF. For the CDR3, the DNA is TGTGCCAGCAGCTTGCCCGAACGAGCGGGAGGGTACAATGAGCAGTTCTTC.